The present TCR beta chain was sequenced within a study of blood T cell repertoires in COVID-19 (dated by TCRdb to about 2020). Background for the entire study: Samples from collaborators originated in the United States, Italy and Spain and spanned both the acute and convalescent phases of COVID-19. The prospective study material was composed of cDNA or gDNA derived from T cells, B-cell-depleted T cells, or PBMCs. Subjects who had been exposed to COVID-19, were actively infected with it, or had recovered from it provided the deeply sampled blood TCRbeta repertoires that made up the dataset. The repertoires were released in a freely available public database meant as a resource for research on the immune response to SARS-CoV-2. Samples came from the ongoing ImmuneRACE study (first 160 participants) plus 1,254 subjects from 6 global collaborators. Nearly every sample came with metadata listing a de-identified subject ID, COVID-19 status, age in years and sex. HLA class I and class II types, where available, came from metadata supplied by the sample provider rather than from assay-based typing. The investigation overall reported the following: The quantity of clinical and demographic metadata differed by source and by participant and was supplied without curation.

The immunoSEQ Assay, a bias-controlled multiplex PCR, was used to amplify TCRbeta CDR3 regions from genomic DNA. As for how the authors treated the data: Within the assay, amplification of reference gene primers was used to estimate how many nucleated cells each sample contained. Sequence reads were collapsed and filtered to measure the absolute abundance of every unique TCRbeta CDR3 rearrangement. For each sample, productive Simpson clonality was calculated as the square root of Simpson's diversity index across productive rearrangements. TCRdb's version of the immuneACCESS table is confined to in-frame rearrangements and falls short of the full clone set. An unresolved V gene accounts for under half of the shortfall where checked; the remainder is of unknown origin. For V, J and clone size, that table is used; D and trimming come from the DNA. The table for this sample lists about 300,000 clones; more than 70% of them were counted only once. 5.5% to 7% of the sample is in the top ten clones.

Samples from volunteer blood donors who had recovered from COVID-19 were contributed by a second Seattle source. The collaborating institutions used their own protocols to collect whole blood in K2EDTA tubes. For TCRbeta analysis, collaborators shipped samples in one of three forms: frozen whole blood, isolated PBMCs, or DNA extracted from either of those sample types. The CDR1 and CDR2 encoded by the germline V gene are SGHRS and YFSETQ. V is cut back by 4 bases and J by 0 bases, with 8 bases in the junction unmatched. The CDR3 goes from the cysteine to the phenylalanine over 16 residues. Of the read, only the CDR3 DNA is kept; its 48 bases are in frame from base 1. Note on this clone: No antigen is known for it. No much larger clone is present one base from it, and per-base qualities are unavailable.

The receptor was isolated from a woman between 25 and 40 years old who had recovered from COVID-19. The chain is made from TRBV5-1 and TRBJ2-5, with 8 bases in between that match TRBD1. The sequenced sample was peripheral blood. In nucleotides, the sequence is TGCGCCAGCAGCGCCACCGGGACAGGCCACCAAGAGACCCAGTACTTC. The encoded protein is CASSATGTGHQETQYF. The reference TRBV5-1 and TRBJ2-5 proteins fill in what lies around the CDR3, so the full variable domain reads KAGVTQTPRYLIKTRGQQVTLSCSPISGHRSVSWYQQTPGQGLQFLFEYFSETQRNKGNFPGRFSGRQFSNSRSEMNVSTLELGDSALYLCASSATGTGHQETQYFGPGTRLLVL.